The 21 T cell receptor beta chains in this list originate from one sample, sequenced in a study of blood T cell repertoires in COVID-19. Sequenced by immunoSEQ multiplex PCR; TCRdb stores in-frame clones only, minus some. Here the sample spans about 210,000 clones, roughly 86% being singletons. The specimen was peripheral blood. The source of these receptors is a woman in her forties with acute or convalescent COVID-19.

The chain uses TRBV7-8 and TRBJ1-5, with D possibly TRBD1 on 6 matching bases. Trimming took off 5 bases at V and 1 base at J, with 9 bases between the two ends. In germline, CDR1 is SGHVS, CDR2 FQNEAQ. This CDR3 has 14 amino acids. DNA for the CDR3: TGTGCCAGCAGCCTCGACAGGAGCAATCAGCCCCAGCATTTT. Its protein is CASSLDRSNQPQHF. The entire variable domain, with the rest obtained from reference TRBV7-8 and TRBJ1-5, is as follows: GAGVSQSPRYKVAKRGQDVALRCDPISGHVSLFWYQQALGQGPEFLTYFQNEAQLDKSGLPSDRFFAERPEGSVSTLKIQRTQQEDSAVYLCASSLDRSNQPQHFGDGTRLSIL.

The chain is built from TRBV7-9 and TRBJ2-7; 9 bases map to TRBD2. Looked up from germline, CDR1 is SEHNR and CDR2 is FQNEAQ (reference sequence). J was trimmed by 3 bases and V by 4 bases; bases with no gene match: 10. The CDR3 spans 16 residues. The CDR3 region has the DNA TGTGCCAGCAGCTCCTCCCAAACGACTAGCGGCTACGAGCAGTACTTC. Amino acids: CASSSSQTTSGYEQYF.

V usage is TRBV18 and J usage is TRBJ2-2; 7 bases fit TRBD1. The CDR3 runs to 16 residues. V gave up 2 bases and J gave up 7 bases; unmatched junction bases: 10. In germline, CDR1 is KGHSH, CDR2 LQKENI. CDR3 bases: TGTGCCAGCTCACCAACTCAACAGGGGCTAGGCGGGGAGCTGTTTTTT. This codes for CASSPTQQGLGGELFF.

The chain is built from TRBV27 and TRBJ2-7; tentative D call: TRBD2 (5 bases). Per germline, CDR1 MNHEY and CDR2 SMNVEV (reference sequence). Trimming stripped 7 bases from V and 0 bases from J, with 10 bases between. This CDR3 region has 13 residues. CDR3 amino acids: CASIRSGSYEQYF. CDR3 coding DNA: TGTGCCAGCATTAGGAGCGGCTCCTACGAGCAGTACTTC.

The rearrangement uses TRBV30 and TRBJ1-2, with a possible D match to TRBD1 (6 bases). CDR3 size: 15 residues. The V gene's germline CDR1 is GTSNPN and CDR2 SVGIG (reference sequence). Trimming stripped 4 bases from V and 6 bases from J, with 21 bases between. CDR3 nucleotide sequence: TGTGCCTGGACCCTAGGGCAGGGGCGGAAAAATGGCTACACCTTC. This codes for CAWTLGQGRKNGYTF.

The V call is TRBV2, the J call TRBJ2-5, with 8 bases that match TRBD1. This CDR3 has 14 residues. Trimming took 5 bases from V and 7 from J; bases not matched to a gene: 9. Germline V gene data show CDR1 as SNHLY and CDR2 as FYNNEI. CDR3: CASSYLGQGGTQYF. The CDR3 DNA follows: TGTGCCAGCAGTTACCTAGGACAGGGAGGGACCCAGTACTTC.

The chain couples TRBV4-2 to TRBJ2-7; 10 bases map to TRBD2. The CDR3 extends over 15 amino acids. V gave up 0 bases and J gave up 3 bases; unmatched junction bases: 2. The germline CDR1 and CDR2 sequences are LGHNA and YNFKEQ. The CDR3, as DNA: TGTGCCAGCAGCCAAGACAGGACTAGCGGCTACGAGCAGTACTTC. Translation: CASSQDRTSGYEQYF.

The J gene is TRBJ1-6, the V gene TRBV6-6; no definite D call. Germline-derived CDR1 and CDR2 are MNHNY and SVGAGI (reference sequence). The CDR3 spans 14 residues. The V end was cut by 2 bases, the J end by 8 bases, with 10 bases between. In DNA, the CDR3 is TGTGCCAGCAGTTACCAGGACGGGGATTCACCCCTCCACTTT. This gives the protein CASSYQDGDSPLHF.

The table lists this clone with a count of one. The gene calls are TRBV7-2 and TRBJ2-1; D is perhaps TRBD1 (6 bases). This CDR3 has 13 amino acids. Germline-derived CDR1 and CDR2 are SGHTA and FQGNSA. V dropped 4 bases and J dropped 9 bases, with 13 bases sitting between them. DNA for the CDR3: TGTGCCAGCAGCTCAGTTGTCAGGGGTGAGCAGTTCTTC. Amino acid sequence: CASSSVVRGEQFF.

V and J are TRBV6-5 and TRBJ1-1; TRBD1 matches at 8 bases. The CDR3 extends over 14 amino acids. V was pared by 4 bases and J by 4 bases, with 5 bases of the junction left unmatched. Germline V CDR1 and CDR2: MNHEY, SVGAGI. The CDR3 protein is CASSLTGGSTEAFF. The CDR3 coding sequence is TGTGCCAGCAGTTTAACAGGGGGGAGCACTGAAGCTTTCTTT.

J is TRBJ2-1 and V is TRBV10-3; D is unresolved. The CDR3 has 15 amino acids. Trimming cost V 4 bases and J 0 bases, with 10 bases left between them. Germline V gives CDR1 ENHRY, CDR2 SYGVKD. CDR3 nucleotide sequence: TGTGCCATCAGTGGGAAATCTAGCTCCTACAATGAGCAGTTCTTC. The encoded protein is CAISGKSSSYNEQFF.

V gene TRBV2 combines with J gene TRBJ1-3; a weak D match, TRBD1 (5 bases). The germline CDR1 and CDR2 sequences are SNHLY and FYNNEI. V lost 7 bases and J lost 0, with 10 bases in between. The CDR3 runs to 14 residues. DNA of the CDR3: TGTGCCAGCAATCAGGGATTCTCTGGAAACACCATATATTTT. Its translation: CASNQGFSGNTIYF. The entire variable domain, with the rest obtained from reference TRBV2 and TRBJ1-3, is as follows: EPEVTQTPSHQVTQMGQEVILRCVPISNHLYFYWYRQILGQKVEFLVSFYNNEISEKSEIFDDQFSVERPDGSNFTLKIRSTKLEDSAMYFCASNQGFSGNTIYFGEGSWLTVV.

V gene TRBV10-3 combines with J gene TRBJ1-1; TRBD1 aligns across 7 bases. Germline V gene lookup returns CDR1 ENHRY and CDR2 SYGVKD. The CDR3 length is 14 residues. The V segment lost 4 bases and the J segment 5 bases; nucleotides outside the gene matches: 7. The CDR3 DNA reads TGTGCCATCAGTGTTGACAGGGAGAAAACTGAAGCTTTCTTT. It translates to CAISVDREKTEAFF.

This CDR3 is CASSDSGTSGGEQFF. CDR3 nucleotide sequence: TGTGCCAGCAGTGACTCAGGGACTAGCGGCGGTGAGCAGTTCTTC. The chain employs TRBV6-4 and TRBJ2-1, with 11 bases aligning to TRBD2. Germline CDR1 is MRHNA and CDR2 is SNTAGT. This CDR3 contains 15 residues. V was clipped by 0 bases and J by 9 bases; unmatched bases: 4.

The chain links TRBV4-1 to TRBJ1-1, with D maybe TRBD1 (5 bases). CDR1 MGHRA and CDR2 YSYEKL come from the germline V gene. The CDR3 loop spans 13 amino acids. Trimming shortened V by 2 bases and J by 6 bases, and 10 bases separated the two germline ends. The CDR3 spells CASSQQGWAEAFF. The CDR3 DNA follows: TGCGCCAGCAGCCAACAGGGTTGGGCTGAAGCTTTCTTT.

This clone was observed once. The rearrangement joins TRBV12-2 to TRBJ2-7; the D segment call TRBD2 is taken from the table without a DNA check. TRBV12-2 is a listed pseudogene. The CDR3 is made up of 18 amino acids. The CDR3 nucleotides are TGTGCAAGTCGCTTAGCGAGTGGGGCGGGAGATAGCTCCTACGAGCAGTACTTC. The encoded protein is CASRLASGAGDSSYEQYF.

In its sample, this clone was seen once. The V call is TRBV6-6, the J call TRBJ2-7; tentatively, D is TRBD2 (5 bases). The V gene's germline CDR1 is MNHNY and CDR2 SVGAGI (reference sequence). Trimming left V 5 bases short and J 6 bases short, with 11 bases between. This CDR3 spans 12 amino acids. The CDR3 loop reads CASSDRGAEQYF. CDR3 in DNA: TGTGCCAGCAGTGACCGGGGAGCCGAGCAGTACTTC.

This clone was recorded a few times. The CDR3 spells CASSAGGGYQPQHF. Here the CDR3 DNA reads TGTGCCAGCAGCGCCGGGGGAGGCTATCAGCCCCAGCATTTT. This chain links TRBV9 with TRBJ1-5, with a weak D call TRBD1 (5 bases). CDR3 size: 14 residues. The V and J ends lost 3 bases and 5 bases respectively, with 12 bases between them. The germline CDR1 and CDR2 sequences are SGDLS and YYNGEE.

This chain joins TRBV6-6 and TRBJ2-5; no clear D. The V gene lost 0 bases and the J gene lost 1 base, with 6 bases spanning the gap. Germline loops: CDR1 MNHNY, CDR2 SVGAGI (reference sequence). The CDR3 runs 14 residues. CDR3 sequence: CASSYSPGQETQYF. The CDR3 DNA follows: TGTGCCAGCAGTTACTCACCAGGCCAAGAGACCCAGTACTTC.

The rearrangement uses TRBV3-1 (or the pseudogene TRBV3-2) and TRBJ1-3; TRBD1 aligns across 8 bases. V lost 4 bases and J lost 5; bases outside the gene matches: 7. The CDR3 sequence is 15 residues long. Per the germline V gene, CDR1 is LGHDT and CDR2 is YNNKEL (reference sequence). As DNA, the CDR3 is TGTGCCAGCAGCCCGCAAGGACAGGGTAGAAACACCATATATTTT. This encodes CASSPQGQGRNTIYF.

This chain links TRBV25-1 with TRBJ1-1, with 10 bases lining up with TRBD1. The length of the CDR3 is 14 residues. J gave up 5 bases and V 3 bases, and 3 bases lay outside the gene matches. The germline V gene has CDR1 MGHDK and CDR2 SYGVNS. The CDR3 bases are TGTGCCAGCAGTGAGGACAGGGGGGGTACTGAAGCTTTCTTT. It translates to CASSEDRGGTEAFF. Full variable domain (rest looked up from reference TRBV25-1 and TRBJ1-1): EADIYQTPRYLVIGTGKKITLECSQTMGHDKMYWYQQDPGMELHLIHYSYGVNSTEKGDLSSESTVSRIRTEHFPLTLESARPSHTSQYLCASSEDRGGTEAFFGQGTRLTVV.